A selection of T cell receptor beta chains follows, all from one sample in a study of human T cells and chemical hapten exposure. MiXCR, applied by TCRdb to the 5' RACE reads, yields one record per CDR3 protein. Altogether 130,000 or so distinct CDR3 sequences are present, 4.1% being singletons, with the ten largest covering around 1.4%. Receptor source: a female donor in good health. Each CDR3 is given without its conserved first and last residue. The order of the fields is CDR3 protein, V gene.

SAYSRGLYGYT | TRBV20-1
ASSLGGDLPYEQY | TRBV27
ASSLEVVGSSPYEQY | TRBV5-6
ASSYTAAYEQY | TRBV6-2/TRBV6-3
ASSLTGGWPGYT | TRBV5-1
ASSYAGKSYNEQF | TRBV6-6
ASSLSLTHGQLYGYT | TRBV11-2
ASSLRTGQPQY | TRBV7-2
ATSVAESLYNEQF | TRBV24-1
ASSSNGVRELF | TRBV12-3/TRBV12-4
ASSGHPNTGELF | TRBV28
ASTPGQGFMNTEAF | TRBV28
ASSRGPRLF | TRBV6-5
ASSPGGSGANVLT | TRBV4-2
SAPPGVGQGNYGYT | TRBV20-1
ASSLDPGPGELF | TRBV11-2
ASSRGLSGTTGDEQF | TRBV5-1
ASSWGSPRADTIY | TRBV28
SAFKTGNTIY | TRBV20-1
SVDVSGQGETQY | TRBV29-1
ASSLRGGTPTDEQY | TRBV7-2
ASSGGGPYEQY | TRBV12-3/TRBV12-4